Shown below are 9 T cell receptor beta chains from a single sample sequenced in a study of blood T cell repertoires in COVID-19. The assay was immunoSEQ multiplex PCR, and TCRdb's table has in-frame clones only and misses some. The table records 100,000 to 120,000 clones, about 88% of them present only once. The sequenced sample was peripheral blood. The source of these receptors is a human donor in a cohort sampled during active COVID-19.

The chain combines TRBV6-5 with TRBJ1-3; tentative D call: TRBD1 (5 bases). The CDR3 totals 14 residues. The germline gives CDR1 MNHEY, CDR2 SVGAGI. Trimming removed 6 bases from V and 8 bases from J, with 17 bases in between. The CDR3 loop reads CASSGGTGQDTIYF. DNA of the CDR3: TGTGCCAGCAGCGGGGGGACGGGGCAGGACACCATATATTTT.

The chain carries TRBV4-1 and TRBJ1-6; TRBD1 matches at 7 bases. From germline, CDR1 is MGHRA and CDR2 YSYEKL. V trimming: 0 bases; J trimming: 10 bases; junction bases outside the gene matches: 12. The CDR3 spans 17 residues. The chain's CDR3 is CASSQDQATGIGSPLHF. The CDR3, as DNA: TGCGCCAGCAGCCAAGATCAAGCGACAGGGATAGGATCACCCCTCCACTTT.

The chain couples TRBV7-2 to TRBJ2-1; 10 bases line up with TRBD2. CDR1 is SGHTA and CDR2 is FQGNSA in the germline V gene. The CDR3 is made up of 17 amino acids. With 5 bases clipped from V and 0 bases from J, the junction kept 7 bases outside the gene matches. The CDR3, as DNA: TGTGCCAGCAGCCAAGGAGGACTAGCGGCCTCCTACAATGAGCAGTTCTTC. Amino acid sequence: CASSQGGLAASYNEQFF.

The J gene is TRBJ1-1, the V gene TRBV18; D ambiguous. The CDR3 is 15 amino acids. Trimming left V 2 bases short and J 3 bases short, with 13 bases between. Germline V gives CDR1 KGHSH, CDR2 LQKENI. The CDR3 DNA reads as TGTGCCAGCTCACCAGGGCAGCCGCCATACACTGAAGCTTTCTTT. Translated, it gives CASSPGQPPYTEAFF.

This chain joins TRBV3-1 (or the pseudogene TRBV3-2) and TRBJ1-3; D might be TRBD1 (5 bases). Between the trimmed V and J ends, which lost 0 bases and 2 bases, there was a span of 8 bases. The germline CDR1 and CDR2 sequences are LGHDT and YNNKEL (reference sequence). The CDR3 contains 15 residues. CDR3 sequence (DNA): TGTGCCAGCAGCCAAGACGGGGGGGCTGGAAACACCATATATTTT. Amino acid sequence: CASSQDGGAGNTIYF.

This chain uses TRBV3-1 (or the pseudogene TRBV3-2) with TRBJ1-6, with TRBD1 identical over 11 bases. V trimming: 4 bases; J trimming: 10 bases; junction bases outside the gene matches: 9. CDR1 and CDR2 from the germline V gene are LGHDT and YNNKEL (reference sequence). This CDR3 contains 16 residues. The CDR3 coding sequence is TGTGCCAGCAGCCTGTCGGGACAGGGGGTAGGGTCACCCCTCCACTTT. This codes for CASSLSGQGVGSPLHF.

The chain combines TRBV5-1 with TRBJ2-7; TRBD1 might be the D (6 bases). The germline gives CDR1 SGHRS, CDR2 YFSETQ. V was shortened by 0 bases and J by 7 bases, with 14 bases between the two germline ends. The CDR3 length is 14 residues. The CDR3, as DNA: TGCGCCAGCAGCTTGGCCGGGGACACCGCTGAGCAGTACTTC. This gives the protein CASSLAGDTAEQYF.

V and J are TRBV30 and TRBJ1-2, with a possible D match to TRBD1 (6 bases). Trimming stripped 3 bases from V and 8 bases from J, with 16 bases between. Germline V CDR1 and CDR2: GTSNPN, SVGIG (reference sequence). The CDR3 is 13 residues long. The CDR3 bases are TGTGCCTGGAGCCCCAGGGGTGTGGGGGGCTACACCTTC. It specifies CAWSPRGVGGYTF.

This clone has just a few counts. This chain uses TRBV4-1 with TRBJ1-5; D not certain. Germline V gives CDR1 MGHRA, CDR2 YSYEKL. Trimming removed 0 bases at V and 4 bases at J, with 16 bases between. The CDR3 runs to 17 residues. As DNA, the CDR3 is TGCGCCAGCAGCCAAGAGGTTGCTACAGCGGGGAATCAGCCCCAGCATTTT. Encoded protein: CASSQEVATAGNQPQHF.